The sequence of this T cell receptor beta chain was determined in a study of shared clonotypes between healthy human individuals. The deep-level immunoSEQ assay was used. Clones were read by immunoSEQ multiplex PCR, and TCRdb kept only the in-frame ones, dropping some. Counted here are about 700,000 clones, roughly 70% occurring once; the ten biggest clones make up approximately 1.8%. CDR1 and CDR2 from the germline V gene are SNHLY and FYNNEI. The CDR3 is 14 amino acids. As concerns this clone: Germline and junction disagree at one end, which may indicate a read error.

This TCR was recovered from a woman aged 30 to 39 in good health. J is TRBJ2-7 and V is TRBV2, with D hard to call. The specimen sequenced was memory CD4+ T cells sorted from blood. Stated subset: CD45RA-negative fraction. CDR3 residues: CASSQTRASDEQYF. CDR3 bases: TGTGCCAGCAGCCAAACCCGGGCCTCCGACGAGCAGTACTTC.